Following are 26 T cell receptor beta chains from one sample sequenced in a study of T cells after yellow fever vaccination. TCRdb reanalysed the 5' RACE reads using MiXCR and keeps one entry per CDR3 protein. The sample consists of approximately 610,000 distinct CDR3 sequences, about a sixth of them appearing once. The sample here was PBMCs, taken 4 to 5 days after the first yellow fever vaccination. The receptors shown here come from a man younger than 35 who received the YFV17D yellow fever vaccine.

This clonotype has a handful of counts. The chain has TRBV7-6 and TRBJ2-7; 7 bases match TRBD1. CDR3 length: 14 residues. Per germline, CDR1 SGHVS and CDR2 FNYEAQ. J was trimmed by 3 bases and V by 4 bases; bases with no gene match: 6. The CDR3: CASSYRTGSYEQYF. The CDR3, as DNA: TGTGCCAGCAGCTACCGGACAGGCAGCTACGAGCAGTACTTC.

The rearrangement links TRBV12-3 or TRBV12-4 to TRBJ1-1, with D perhaps TRBD1 (6 bases). The germline V and J ends were trimmed by 5 bases and 7 bases, with 20 bases remaining between them. This CDR3 is 15 amino acids long. In nucleotides, the CDR3 is TGTGCCAGCAGTGCCCGGGTCGGGGGGCAGAGTGAAGCTTTCTTT. Amino acid sequence: CASSARVGGQSEAFF.

This clonotype has only a few counts. The CDR3 nucleotides are TGTGCCAGCGACCTAAAAAAGTGGGGAAGCGGCAATCAGCCCCAGCATTTT. Encoded protein: CASDLKKWGSGNQPQHF. This chain links TRBV28 with TRBJ1-5; D unresolved. The V end lost 8 bases, the J end lost 2 bases, and 22 bases lay between the germline ends. The CDR3 is 17 residues long. The germline V gene has CDR1 MDHEN and CDR2 SYDVKM.

Only a few counts were recorded for this clonotype. CDR3 nucleotides: TGTGCCAGCAGCTTAGCAGAGGGTACCACCATATATTTT. This sequence encodes CASSLAEGTTIYF. V usage is TRBV7-2 and J usage is TRBJ1-3; no reliable D call. The CDR3 has 13 residues. The V gene lost 0 bases and the J gene lost 9 bases, with 9 bases spanning the gap. Germline loops: CDR1 SGHTA, CDR2 FQGNSA.

This clonotype was found a few times. The J gene is TRBJ1-4, the V gene TRBV28, with D perhaps matching TRBD1 (5 bases). The V end lost 7 bases, the J end lost 4 bases, and 10 bases lay between the germline ends. CDR1 is MDHEN, CDR2 SYDVKM, per germline. The CDR3 length is 13 residues. CDR3 sequence (DNA): TGTGCCAGCACCGACAGCGTTAATGAAAAACTGTTTTTT. This gives the protein CASTDSVNEKLFF.

This clonotype occurred a few times. V gene TRBV5-1 combines with J gene TRBJ1-1, with a tentative D call TRBD1 (5 bases). The CDR3 is made up of 13 amino acids. V was clipped by 6 bases and J by 1 base, with 10 bases between them. CDR1 and CDR2 (germline): SGHRS, YFSETQ. The chain's CDR3 is CASTADRNTEAFF. In DNA form, the CDR3 reads TGCGCCAGCACCGCCGACAGGAACACTGAAGCTTTCTTT.

J is TRBJ2-3 and V is TRBV7-2, with D perhaps matching TRBD1 or TRBD2 (6 bases each). CDR3 length equals 15 residues. Germline-derived CDR1 and CDR2 are SGHTA and FQGNSA. Trimming took 4 bases from V and 4 from J, leaving 15 bases between them. The CDR3 DNA sequence: TGTGCCAGCAGCTCGACGGGGGCCCCCCCAGATACGCAGTATTTT. Amino acid sequence: CASSSTGAPPDTQYF.

The rearrangement uses TRBV5-1 and TRBJ2-5; D is unresolved. This CDR3 is built from 12 residues. V lost 4 bases and J 2 bases, leaving 6 bases between the germline ends. Germline assignment: CDR1 SGHRS and CDR2 YFSETQ. The CDR3 coding sequence is TGCGCCAGCAGCAACTCTCAAGAGACCCAGTACTTC. The encoded protein is CASSNSQETQYF.

The rearrangement joins TRBV4-3 to TRBJ1-4, with a possible D match to TRBD1 (5 bases). The CDR3 sequence is 17 residues long. Deletions cut 1 base from V and 3 bases from J, with 15 bases between. Germline V gene sequence: CDR1 LGHNA, CDR2 YSLEER. CDR3 DNA sequence: TGCGCCAGCAGCCAAGGTTCGGGGGACCTGGCTAATGAAAAACTGTTTTTT. This sequence encodes CASSQGSGDLANEKLFF.

The V call is TRBV5-1, the J call TRBJ2-1; a possible D gene is TRBD2 (7 bases). Germline V lookup: CDR1 SGHRS, CDR2 YFSETQ. V lost 4 bases, J lost 6 bases, and 17 bases lay in between. The CDR3 runs 15 residues. The DNA for the CDR3 is TGCGCCAGCAGCCTGACCCGGGGGGCAGGCAATGAGCAGTTCTTC. Translated: CASSLTRGAGNEQFF.

This chain uses TRBV9 with TRBJ2-5, with D perhaps assigned TRBD1 or TRBD2 (6 bases each). V was shortened by 4 bases and J by 1 base, with 14 bases between the two germline ends. Looked up from germline, CDR1 is SGDLS and CDR2 is YYNGEE. The CDR3 loop spans 15 amino acids. CDR3 sequence reads: CASSPEGGTQETQYF. CDR3 DNA: TGTGCCAGCAGCCCAGAGGGGGGAACCCAAGAGACCCAGTACTTC.

This clonotype was counted between two and nine times. The V gene is TRBV18, the J gene TRBJ2-5; TRBD1 matches 7 bases. Losses at the gene ends were 6 bases for V and 1 base for J; bases not matched to a gene: 8. The length of the CDR3 is 15 residues. CDR1 and CDR2 (germline): KGHSH, LQKENI. CDR3 sequence: CASSSTGVTQETQYF. As DNA, the CDR3 is TGTGCCAGCTCGTCAACAGGGGTAACCCAAGAGACCCAGTACTTC.

This chain joins TRBV12-3 or TRBV12-4 and TRBJ1-5; the D gene is possibly TRBD1 (5 bases). This CDR3 comprises 15 residues. V dropped 1 base and J dropped 4 bases, with 11 bases sitting between them. The CDR3 is CASSLGGMNNQPQHF. CDR3 bases: TGTGCCAGCAGTTTAGGGGGGATGAATAATCAGCCCCAGCATTTT.

This clonotype was seen only a few times. The chain uses TRBV6-1 and TRBJ1-6; possible D gene TRBD1, 5 bases. The CDR3 extends over 13 amino acids. Germline CDR1 reads MNHNS; CDR2 reads SASEGT. V was clipped by 3 bases and J by 9 bases, with 9 bases between them. Here the CDR3 reads CASSDLGLSPLHF. The CDR3 DNA reads as TGTGCCAGCAGTGATCTGGGGCTTTCACCCCTCCACTTT.

The V gene is TRBV7-6, the J gene TRBJ2-3; no clear D gene. The V gene's germline CDR1 is SGHVS and CDR2 FNYEAQ. The CDR3 is 13 residues long. Trimming cost V 5 bases and J 4 bases, with 10 bases left between them. The DNA for the CDR3 is TGTGCCAGCAGCCGATCCAGCCCAGATACGCAGTATTTT. It is translated as CASSRSSPDTQYF.

Comment on this clonotype: The junction departs from the called germline gene at one end, perhaps through a read error. In DNA, the CDR3 is TGTGCCAGCGGCCACCGAGGGGAGGCGGTTTACAATGAGCAGTTCTTC. Translating it yields CASGHRGEAVYNEQFF. This chain links TRBV4-2 with TRBJ2-1, with D perhaps matching TRBD2 (6 bases). CDR1 is LGHNA and CDR2 is YNFKEQ in the germline V gene. The CDR3 has 16 residues.

This clonotype has more than one count but fewer than ten. V is TRBV7-9 and J is TRBJ2-1, with D possibly matching TRBD2 (7 bases). In germline, CDR1 is SEHNR, CDR2 FQNEAQ (reference sequence). The V end was cut by 5 bases, the J end by 7 bases, with 15 bases between. The CDR3 covers 14 residues. DNA of the CDR3: TGTGCCAGCAGCCACCGAGGGGGGGGGAATGAGCAGTTCTTC. Protein product: CASSHRGGGNEQFF.

This clonotype has only a few counts. V is TRBV5-1 and J is TRBJ1-2; no firm D call. V was trimmed by 2 bases and J by 6 bases, leaving 14 bases between them. CDR1 is SGHRS and CDR2 is YFSETQ in the germline V gene. The CDR3 spans 14 residues. The CDR3 here is CASSLAVASDGYTF. Written as DNA, the CDR3 is TGCGCCAGCAGCTTAGCAGTCGCCTCGGATGGCTACACCTTC.

The gene calls are TRBV5-1 and TRBJ2-1, with TRBD2 matching 12 bases. CDR1 is SGHRS and CDR2 is YFSETQ in the germline V gene. CDR3 size: 16 residues. V was pared by 0 bases and J by 9 bases, with 7 bases of the junction left unmatched. This CDR3 is CASSLAMGLAGGEQFF. The CDR3 DNA follows: TGCGCCAGCAGCTTGGCTATGGGACTAGCGGGCGGTGAGCAGTTCTTC.

The V call is TRBV7-2, the J call TRBJ2-1; 7 positions match TRBD2. The CDR3 runs 16 residues. The junction had 10 bases not matched to a gene; V was cut back by 3 bases and J by 5 bases. Germline V gene data show CDR1 as SGHTA and CDR2 as FQGNSA. The CDR3 sequence: CASSFKVVGTNNEQFF. The CDR3 DNA is TGTGCCAGCAGCTTTAAGGTAGTGGGGACTAACAATGAGCAGTTCTTC. Using reference TRBV7-2 and TRBJ2-1 for the parts outside the CDR3, the full variable domain is GAGVSQSPSNKVTEKGKDVELRCDPISGHTALYWYRQSLGQGLEFLIYFQGNSAPDKSGLPSDRFSAERTGGSVSTLTIQRTQQEDSAVYLCASSFKVVGTNNEQFFGPGTRLTVL.

The genes are TRBV5-4 and TRBJ1-5; no clear D. The CDR3 consists of 13 residues. CDR1 and CDR2 from the germline V gene are SGHNT and YYREEE (reference sequence). Trimming removed 1 base at V and 14 bases at J, with 16 bases between. Here the CDR3 reads CASSLPGSQQEHF. DNA of the CDR3: TGTGCCAGCAGCTTGCCGGGGTCTCAGCAGGAGCATTTT.

This clonotype has only a few counts. The V gene is TRBV7-3, the J gene TRBJ2-2; D gene unclear. This CDR3 spans 15 amino acids. Trimming left V 3 bases short and J 4 bases short, with 12 bases between. From germline, CDR1 is SGHTA and CDR2 FQGTGA. CDR3 residues: CASSFNGVGTGELFF. CDR3 bases: TGTGCCAGCAGCTTCAACGGAGTAGGCACCGGGGAGCTGTTTTTT.

This clonotype has a single count. The chain carries TRBV18 and TRBJ2-7, with 10 bases that match TRBD2. Per germline, CDR1 KGHSH and CDR2 LQKENI. Trimming took 0 bases from V and 0 from J; bases not matched to a gene: 2. The CDR3 is made up of 16 amino acids. The CDR3 spells CASSPPASGSSYEQYF. As DNA, the CDR3 is TGTGCCAGCTCACCACCGGCTAGCGGGAGCTCCTACGAGCAGTACTTC.

Many counts were recorded for this clonotype. V gene TRBV5-1 combines with J gene TRBJ2-1; D possibly matches TRBD1 or TRBD2 (5 bases each). With 3 bases removed from V and 4 bases from J, the gap between germline ends came to 11 bases. The CDR3 spans 14 residues. The germline CDR1 and CDR2 sequences are SGHRS and YFSETQ. In DNA form, the CDR3 reads TGCGCCAGCAGCTCCGGGACCCTTTACAATGAGCAGTTCTTC. This translates into CASSSGTLYNEQFF.

The chain is built from TRBV4-3 and TRBJ2-7, with D perhaps TRBD2 (5 bases). V lost 0 bases and J lost 2, with 11 bases in between. Germline V gene lookup returns CDR1 LGHNA and CDR2 YSLEER. The CDR3 extends over 15 amino acids. CDR3: CASSQERFGAYEQYF. The CDR3 nucleotides read TGCGCCAGCAGCCAAGAACGATTCGGGGCCTACGAGCAGTACTTC.

This chain joins TRBV4-3 and TRBJ2-3; 9 bases match TRBD1. This CDR3 spans 15 amino acids. Germline CDR1 is LGHNA and CDR2 is YSLEER. V shed 4 bases, J shed 2 bases, and the junction held 4 bases outside the gene matches. The CDR3 protein is CASSLGQGNTDTQYF. The CDR3 nucleotides read TGCGCCAGCAGCCTCGGACAGGGGAACACAGATACGCAGTATTTT.